Described below is a single TCR beta chain sequence and its context. Antigen specificity is unknown. Trimming took off 1 base at V and 4 bases at J, with 13 bases between the two ends. Germline V gives CDR1 SGHTA, CDR2 FQGNSA. CDR3 length: 15 amino acids. This sample is part of a study of OX40 agonist ivuxolimab in advanced cancers. Libraries were prepared by immunoSEQ multiplex PCR; TCRdb keeps only in-frame clonotypes and omits some of them. The profile covers tens of thousands of clones, with approximately 90% appearing a single time and roughly 1.1% taken by the ten largest. Notes on the study in general: CD8+ T cells were the subset that, on average, had more expanded clones than CD4+. By week 6 at 0.1 to 3.0 mg/kg, blood CD4+ and CD8+ T cells had expanded clonally.

The TCR originated in an adult with an advanced solid tumor such as melanoma, head and neck, liver or kidney cancer. The chain recombines TRBV7-2 with TRBJ1-1, with D perhaps TRBD1 (5 bases). The source was CD4+ or CD8+ T cells sorted from blood, collected in a trial of the OX40 agonist ivuxolimab. In nucleotides, the CDR3 is TGTGCCAGCAGCTTAGTCCAGGGAACGGGCACTGAAGCTTTCTTT. It specifies CASSLVQGTGTEAFF.